Listed below are T cell receptor beta chains from one sample, sequenced in a study of cytomegalovirus exposure and HLA in healthy donors. The protocol was immunoSEQ multiplex PCR, while the TCRdb copy is restricted to in-frame clones and leaves out a portion. The data show 150,000 to 170,000 clones, roughly 75% seen once. Sequencing was done on a sample of PBMCs. The receptors were gathered from a man between 18 and 29 years old in good health and CMV-seronegative. Each CDR3 is given with its conserved first and last residue. D genes are given only for firm matches. Expanded clones get a size class; other rows say once, few or many, or leave the size out.

size,J,D,V,DNA,CDR3
-,TRBJ2-1,-,TRBV2,TGTGCCAGCAGTGGTCAAGAAGCGTCAGCCTACAATGAGCAGTTCTTC,CASSGQEASAYNEQFF
-,TRBJ2-5,-,TRBV2,TGTGCCAGCCGCGAAGGGAGGCTTGGGGTGACCCAGTACTTC,CASREGRLGVTQYF
-,TRBJ2-1,TRBD2,TRBV10-1,TGCGCCAGCAGTTTAGTAGCGGGAGCGGATGAGCAGTTCTTC,CASSLVAGADEQFF
-,TRBJ1-2,-,TRBV11-2,TGTGCCAGCAGCTCCCCGGGGGGGTACACGGGCTACACCTTC,CASSSPGGYTGYTF
-,TRBJ2-7,TRBD2,TRBV5-4,TGTGCCATGCGGGGGTCCTCCTACGAGCAGTACTTC,CAMRGSSYEQYF
-,TRBJ2-2,-,TRBV10-3,TGTGCCATCAGTGAAAGGTCAGGGAGGCGGACCGGGGAGCTGTTTTTT,CAISERSGRRTGELFF
-,TRBJ2-3,TRBD2,TRBV6-5,TGTGCCAGCAGTTACACGGCGGGAGAGGGGACAGATACGCAGTATTTT,CASSYTAGEGTDTQYF
few,TRBJ1-1,-,TRBV21-1,TGTGCCAGCAGCAAAGAGGAAGGGAGGGACACTGAAGCTTTCTTT,CASSKEEGRDTEAFF
-,TRBJ2-7,-,TRBV27,TGTGCCAGCAGTTTAGGCGGTAATTACGAGCAGTACTTC,CASSLGGNYEQYF
-,TRBJ2-7,TRBD1,TRBV5-4,TGTGCCAGCACCCCGGGACAGGGCCTCCCCCGGGAGCAGTACTTC,CASTPGQGLPREQYF
-,TRBJ1-2,-,TRBV4-3,TGCGCCAGCAGCCAAGATCCAGGGTCGGCTGGCTACACCTTC,CASSQDPGSAGYTF
-,TRBJ2-5,TRBD2,TRBV29-1,TGCAGCGTTGAAGATTTAGCGGGAGACCCTGGAGAGACCCAGTACTTC,CSVEDLAGDPGETQYF
-,TRBJ1-1,TRBD1,TRBV6-5,TGTGCCAGCACGGGACAGATACCAGGGTACACTGAAGCTTTCTTT,CASTGQIPGYTEAFF
-,TRBJ2-7,-,TRBV6-1,TGTGCCAGCAGTGAGGGCGCAGGGGTCCCCTACGAGCAGTACTTC,CASSEGAGVPYEQYF
-,TRBJ2-1,-,TRBV5-6,TGTGCCAGCAGCGTACAGGGGGGGAATGAGCAGTTCTTC,CASSVQGGNEQFF
-,TRBJ1-1,TRBD1,TRBV5-4,TGTGCCAGCAGCTTGGCAGGGGGAGCTGAAGCTTTCTTT,CASSLAGGAEAFF
few,TRBJ2-3,TRBD2,TRBV7-6,TGTGCCAGCAGCCCCTTACTAGCGGGAGTTACAGATACGCAGTATTTT,CASSPLLAGVTDTQYF
-,TRBJ2-3,-,TRBV18,TGTGCCAGCTCACCCGGCGGGGGCGAGGGGACGCAGTATTTT,CASSPGGGEGTQYF
few,TRBJ1-2,-,TRBV7-9,TGTGCCAGCAGCTTAAGGGGTGTCGATCATAACTATGGCTACACCTTC,CASSLRGVDHNYGYTF
-,TRBJ1-1,-,TRBV11-2,TGTGCCAGCAGCTTCGGGTTTGAAGCTTTCTTT,CASSFGFEAFF
-,TRBJ2-1,TRBD2,TRBV25-1,TGTGCCAGCAGTGATCCTCGGACTAGCGGGTGGAGGAATGAGCAGTTCTTC,CASSDPRTSGWRNEQFF
once,TRBJ2-5,TRBD1,TRBV14,TGTACCAGCACCCGACAGGGCCAAGAGACCCAGTACTTC,CTSTRQGQETQYF
-,TRBJ2-4,TRBD2,TRBV7-2,TGTGCCAGCAGCTTACTTGGGGGAGGGTACAACATTCAGTACTTC,CASSLLGGGYNIQYF
-,TRBJ2-1,-,TRBV28,TGTGCCAGCAGGGTTAGCTCCTACAATGAGCAGTTCTTC,CASRVSSYNEQFF
-,TRBJ2-2,TRBD1,TRBV25-1,TGTGCCAGCAGTCTAACAGGGGAATTAACCGGGGAGCTGTTTTTT,CASSLTGELTGELFF
-,TRBJ2-5,TRBD1,TRBV7-9,TGTTCCAGCAGCTCCTCGGACAGGTACAACCAAGAGACCCAGTACTTC,CSSSSSDRYNQETQYF
-,TRBJ2-1,TRBD2,TRBV6-5,TGTGCCAGCAGCGCCGGAACTAGCGGGGGCAATGAGCAGTTCTTC,CASSAGTSGGNEQFF
-,TRBJ2-7,-,TRBV6-5,TGTGCCAGCAGTTACCAACTAGCCGACTTTACCTACGAGCAGTACTTC,CASSYQLADFTYEQYF
few,TRBJ1-4,TRBD1,TRBV5-1,TGCGCCAGCAGCCTGTGGACGACAGGGGGATATGAAAAACTGTTTTTT,CASSLWTTGGYEKLFF
-,TRBJ2-7,-,TRBV10-1,TGCGCCGTCCCAGGACTGATCTACGAGCAGTACTTC,CAVPGLIYEQYF
few,TRBJ2-3,TRBD1,TRBV7-2,TGTGCCAGCAGCTTAGTTTCCGGGACAGGAACAGATACGCAGTATTTT,CASSLVSGTGTDTQYF